The 16 T cell receptor beta chains in this list originate from one sample, sequenced in a study of blood T cells in healthy people across ages. Through a sample-barcoded 5' primer and a J-beta primer mix, a second PCR was run for roughly 7 to 12 cycles. TCRdb called the 5' RACE reads again in MiXCR, with one record for every CDR3 protein. Of fewer than 650,000 distinct CDR3 sequences in the sample, about 29% were seen once. These data were also reused for a study on T cells of mothers and their children.

Specimen: blood. Receptors originate from a boy younger than 10 in good health.

The chain joins TRBV7-7 to TRBJ2-2; 7 nucleotides agree with TRBD2. CDR1 and CDR2 (germline): SSHAT, FNYEAQ (reference sequence). Germline trimming cut 5 bases from V and 4 bases from J; bases unmatched to any gene: 13. This CDR3 spans 17 amino acids. The CDR3 is CASSTGRLVGGTGELFF. The CDR3 DNA is TGTGCCAGCAGCACCGGGAGGCTAGTGGGGGGCACCGGGGAGCTGTTTTTT.

This clonotype was observed a single time. This rearrangement joins TRBV9 to TRBJ2-4, with D perhaps assigned TRBD1 or TRBD2 (5 bases each). The CDR3 spans 14 residues. Trimming pared 3 bases from V and 11 bases from J, leaving 18 bases between. CDR1 is SGDLS, CDR2 YYNGEE, per germline. The CDR3 bases are TGTGCCAGCAGCGGTAACCCGGACGGGGCGGTTCAGTACTTC. It encodes CASSGNPDGAVQYF.

The chain carries TRBV18 and TRBJ2-1; 10 bases fit TRBD2. V lost 2 bases, J lost 4 bases, and 5 bases stayed unmatched. Per the germline V gene, CDR1 is KGHSH and CDR2 is LQKENI. The CDR3 contains 16 residues. This CDR3 reads CASSPASGSLYNEQFF. In nucleotides, the CDR3 is TGTGCCAGCTCACCAGCTAGCGGGAGTCTATACAATGAGCAGTTCTTC. Based on the CDR3 plus reference TRBV18 and TRBJ2-1, the full variable domain is NAGVMQNPRHLVRRRGQEARLRCSPMKGHSHVYWYRQLPEEGLKFMVYLQKENIIDESGMPKERFSAEFPKEGPSILRIQQVVRGDSAAYFCASSPASGSLYNEQFFGPGTRLTVL.

This clonotype has only a few counts. The chain uses TRBV15 and TRBJ2-5; 14 nucleotides agree with TRBD2. The V gene's germline CDR1 is LNHNV and CDR2 YYDKDF (reference sequence). This CDR3 has 17 amino acids. With 0 bases clipped from V and 4 bases from J, the junction kept 4 bases outside the gene matches. The CDR3 DNA reads as TGTGCCACCAGCAGAGAACCGGGACTAGCGGGGGTAGAGACCCAGTACTTC. Translation gives CATSREPGLAGVETQYF.

This clonotype was detected once. This chain connects TRBV20-1 to TRBJ1-2; D unresolved. The V end was cut by 6 bases, the J end by 8 bases, with 19 bases between. The CDR3 covers 13 residues. Germline lookup yields CDR1 DFQATT and CDR2 SNEGSKA (reference sequence). CDR3 residues: CSAAGTAESGYTF. In nucleotides, the CDR3 is TGCAGTGCGGCCGGAACTGCGGAAAGCGGCTACACCTTC.

The chain recombines TRBV25-1 with TRBJ2-2; tentatively, D is TRBD1 (6 bases). This CDR3 has 13 amino acids. CDR1 is MGHDK, CDR2 SYGVNS, per germline. V was shortened by 9 bases and J by 1 base, with 9 bases between the two germline ends. The CDR3 spells CASLQGNTGELFF. The CDR3 DNA sequence: TGTGCCAGTCTACAGGGGAACACCGGGGAGCTGTTTTTT.

This clonotype was recorded a few times. J is TRBJ2-5 and V is TRBV29-1; no reliable D call. Germline-derived CDR1 and CDR2 are SQVTM and ANQGSEA. V lost 5 bases and J 2 bases, leaving 6 bases between the germline ends. This CDR3 contains 11 residues. CDR3 loop: CSVSLQETQYF. CDR3 nucleotide sequence: TGCAGCGTTAGCCTACAAGAGACCCAGTACTTC. Combining the CDR3 with reference TRBV29-1 and TRBJ2-5 gives the whole variable domain SAVISQKPSRDICQRGTSLTIQCQVDSQVTMMFWYRQQPGQSLTLIATANQGSEATYESGFVIDKFPISRPNLTFSTLTVSNMSPEDSSIYLCSVSLQETQYFGPGTRLLVL.

Only a few counts were recorded for this clonotype. The chain combines TRBV5-5 with TRBJ2-5; 8 bases agree with TRBD2. The CDR3 extends over 16 amino acids. The germline V gene has CDR1 SGHKS and CDR2 YYEKEE (reference sequence). The ends lost 2 bases at V and 2 bases at J; junction bases unmatched: 8. CDR3 loop: CASSFEAGVLQETQYF. The CDR3 nucleotides are TGTGCCAGCAGCTTCGAAGCGGGGGTTTTACAAGAGACCCAGTACTTC.

This clonotype was counted between two and nine times. The rearrangement joins TRBV5-1 to TRBJ1-2; D is undetermined. Germline CDR1 SGHRS, CDR2 YFSETQ. The V end lost 6 bases, the J end lost 3 bases, and 3 bases lay between the germline ends. This CDR3 has 10 residues. Here the CDR3 DNA reads TGCGCCAGCATGGACTATGGCTACACCTTC. Translation gives CASMDYGYTF.

This clonotype turned up a few times. This chain uses TRBV14 with TRBJ1-1; possibly TRBD1 for D (6 bases). Trimming removed 1 base from V and 3 bases from J, with 18 bases in between. CDR3 length: 17 residues. Per the germline V gene, CDR1 is SGHDN and CDR2 is FVKESK. This CDR3 is CASSQGSLGGHDTEAFF. For the CDR3, the DNA is TGTGCCAGCAGCCAAGGAAGCTTAGGGGGGCATGACACTGAAGCTTTCTTT.

The chain has TRBV7-9 and TRBJ1-2, with D possibly TRBD1 on 5 matching bases. V shed 1 base and J shed 3 bases, with 12 bases lying between them. The length of the CDR3 is 15 residues. Germline CDR1 is SEHNR and CDR2 is FQNEAQ (reference sequence). The CDR3 sequence is CASSLGGTGDYGYTF. For the CDR3, the DNA is TGTGCCAGCAGCTTAGGTGGGACCGGGGACTATGGCTACACCTTC.

Comments on this clonotype: One base away lies a much larger clone, so this may be a sequencing read error. Here the CDR3 reads CDSSVAGETQYF. Here the CDR3 DNA reads TGTGACAGCAGCGTAGCGGGAGAGACCCAGTACTTC. V and J are TRBV7-2 and TRBJ2-5, with 7 bases fitting TRBD2. The CDR3 runs to 12 residues. From germline, CDR1 is SGHTA and CDR2 FQGNSA.

The chain recombines TRBV5-5 with TRBJ2-3; 10 bases are a match to TRBD2. The CDR3 has 17 residues. The V segment lost 4 bases and the J segment 6 bases; nucleotides outside the gene matches: 14. Germline lookup yields CDR1 SGHKS and CDR2 YYEKEE (reference sequence). CDR3 loop: CASSHTLAGGSRDTQYF. The DNA for the CDR3 is TGTGCCAGCAGCCACACTTTAGCGGGGGGAAGCAGGGATACGCAGTATTTT. The full variable domain, completed using reference TRBV5-5 and TRBJ2-3, is DAGVTQSPTHLIKTRGQQVTLRCSPISGHKSVSWYQQVLGQGPQFIFQYYEKEERGRGNFPDRFSARQFPNYSSELNVNALLLGDSALYLCASSHTLAGGSRDTQYFGPGTRLTVL.

The chain recombines TRBV7-2 with TRBJ2-7; the D call may be TRBD1 or TRBD2 (5 bases each). Germline CDR1 is SGHTA and CDR2 is FQGNSA. Trimming shortened V by 2 bases and J by 0 bases, and 17 bases separated the two germline ends. The CDR3 totals 17 residues. In DNA form, the CDR3 reads TGTGCCAGCAGCTTAAAGTCGGCGAGAGGGGTCTCCTACGAGCAGTACTTC. This encodes CASSLKSARGVSYEQYF.

The chain couples TRBV29-1 to TRBJ2-3; no clear D gene. CDR3 size: 14 residues. The V gene lost 2 bases and the J gene lost 2 bases, with 11 bases spanning the gap. CDR1 is SQVTM and CDR2 is ANQGSEA in the germline V gene. The CDR3 spells CSVESEDTTDTQYF. For the CDR3, the DNA is TGCAGCGTTGAATCGGAAGACACCACAGATACGCAGTATTTT.

A few counts support this clonotype. The V gene is TRBV15, the J gene TRBJ1-2, with D possibly matching TRBD1 (6 bases). From germline, CDR1 is LNHNV and CDR2 YYDKDF (reference sequence). V shed 5 bases and J shed 5 bases, with 12 bases lying between them. The CDR3 sequence is 13 residues long. The CDR3, as DNA: TGTGCCACCAGCGGATCCGGGACATATGGCTACACCTTC. It yields the protein CATSGSGTYGYTF.